This T cell receptor (beta chain) was retrieved from a study of OX40 agonist ivuxolimab in advanced cancers. CDR1 is SNHLY, CDR2 FYNNEI, per germline. The CDR3 spans 17 residues. V trimming: 2 bases; J trimming: 2 bases; junction bases outside the gene matches: 9. Here immunoSEQ multiplex PCR was the method, and the copy in TCRdb shows in-frame clones only, minus some. Seen here are tens of thousands of clones, about 92% observed once, and the top ten hold roughly a tenth. The material was CD4+ or CD8+ T cells sorted from blood, obtained in a trial of the OX40 agonist ivuxolimab. The rearrangement uses TRBV2 and TRBJ2-3, with 8 bases that match TRBD2. The receptor was derived from an adult with an advanced solid tumor such as melanoma, head and neck, liver or kidney cancer. This CDR3 is CASSEFSAGGTTDTQYF. Written as DNA, the CDR3 is TGTGCCAGCAGTGAATTCTCCGCGGGGGGCACCACAGATACGCAGTATTTT.